This is a list of T cell receptor beta chains from one sample in a study of blood T cell repertoires in COVID-19. The method was immunoSEQ multiplex PCR; TCRdb's version includes in-frame clones alone and lacks a portion of them. Altogether about 140,000 clones are present, 77% being singletons, with the ten largest covering approximately 9%. The sample was peripheral blood. The source is a woman in her forties or fifties with active or convalescent COVID-19. Each CDR3 is given with its conserved first and last residue. The D gene is left open where the match is weak. Some rows have no size entry. The others give once, few or many, or a class for an expanded clone.

clone_size	d_call	v_call	j_call	cdr3_aa	cdr3_nt
once	TRBD1	TRBV4-2	TRBJ1-2	CASSQVVGQGIYGYTF	TGTGCCAGCAGCCAAGTTGTGGGACAGGGTATCTATGGCTACACCTTC
-	-	TRBV6-5	TRBJ2-3	CASRGSNTDTQYF	TGTGCCAGCAGGGGGAGTAACACAGATACGCAGTATTTT
few	-	TRBV11-2	TRBJ1-1	CASSLDRSGSFF	TGTGCCAGCAGCTTAGATCGCTCAGGGTCTTTCTTT
few	-	TRBV5-5	TRBJ1-2	CASNWGPSLGYGYTF	TGTGCCAGCAACTGGGGGCCTAGCTTGGGGTATGGCTACACCTTC
-	TRBD1	TRBV30	TRBJ1-4	CAWSTTGAARKLFF	TGTGCCTGGAGTACAACAGGGGCCGCTCGAAAACTGTTTTTT
-	TRBD1	TRBV7-9	TRBJ1-1	CASSLVTGGNTEAFF	TGTGCCAGCAGCTTAGTGACAGGGGGGAACACTGAAGCTTTCTTT
-	TRBD2	TRBV5-5	TRBJ2-2	CASSGRTGTTTGELFF	TGTGCCAGCAGCGGCAGAACCGGGACTACTACCGGGGAGCTGTTTTTT
once	-	TRBV2	TRBJ1-5	CASSNVRGQHF	TGTGCCAGCAGTAATGTACGGGGACAGCATTTT
-	TRBD1	TRBV25-1	TRBJ1-1	CASTKSGGNTEAFF	TGTGCCAGCACCAAGTCAGGGGGAAACACTGAAGCTTTCTTT
-	-	TRBV28	TRBJ1-2	CASSLGGTYGYTF	TGTGCCAGCAGTTTAGGGGGGACCTATGGCTACACCTTC